A single T cell receptor (beta chain) is shown here with its context. Its antigen is unidentified. The sample comes from a study of regulatory T cells in long-lasting Graves disease. Study-wide points: Patients whose Graves' disease persisted exhibited lower TCR diversity than those newly diagnosed.

Sample time point: newly diagnosed GD, antithyroid drugs for less than 3 months. The TCR library was made from RNA extracted from PBMCs. Xi'an, China, was home to the endocrinology department that provided patients. This CDR3 comprises 15 residues. The V gene end was trimmed by 5 bases and the J gene end by 2 bases; junction bases not matched to a gene: 8. CDR1 DFQATT and CDR2 SNEGSKA come from the germline V gene (reference sequence). Library construction for TCR beta used iRepertoire HTBI primers and Arm-PCR of CDR3 regions. Via MiXCR, TCRdb re-called the multiplex PCR reads, giving one row per CDR3 protein. The sample consists of just over 600,000 distinct CDR3 sequences, approximately 15% of them appearing once. These data are also associated with another study on T cells in Graves' hyperthyroidism and ophthalmopathy. That work contributes: Most thyroid clonotypes with frequency above 0.001 were detected in blood.

Material: peripheral blood mononuclear cells (PBMCs), obtained at new diagnosis, from a patient treated with antithyroid drugs. This chain links TRBV20-1 with TRBJ1-5, with 8 bases that match TRBD1. This sequence was found in a woman younger than 45 with Graves disease. In DNA form, the CDR3 reads TGCAGTGCTCCCAGGGGGCGCGGGGGCAATCAGCCCCAGCATTTT. Translated, it gives CSAPRGRGGNQPQHF.